The entry below describes one TCR beta chain. The antigen is not known. The protocol was immunoSEQ multiplex PCR, while the TCRdb copy is restricted to in-frame clones and leaves out a portion. The sample consists of 110,000 to 150,000 clones, approximately 90% of them appearing once. This sample is part of a study of T cell responses to AZD1222 COVID-19 vaccine. Germline values: CDR1 MDHEN, CDR2 SYDVKM. V was trimmed by 4 bases and J by 3 bases, leaving 4 bases between them. This CDR3 spans 11 amino acids. Whole-study findings and limits: At baseline, just five or six AZD1222 recipients tested seropositive. Repertoires were collected only later (after the peak T cell response had occurred).

The TCR comes from an adult in good health. The V call is TRBV28, the J call TRBJ2-7; D is ambiguous. The sample was peripheral blood, taken on day 0 of AZD1222 vaccination. The CDR3 coding sequence is TGTGCCAGCAGTTCCCTCTACGAGCAGTACTTC. This sequence encodes CASSSLYEQYF. The whole variable domain, filled in from reference TRBV28 and TRBJ2-7, reads DVKVTQSSRYLVKRTGEKVFLECVQDMDHENMFWYRQDPGLGLRLIYFSYDVKMKEKGDIPEGYSVSREKKERFSLILESASTNQTSMYLCASSSLYEQYFGPGTRLTVT.